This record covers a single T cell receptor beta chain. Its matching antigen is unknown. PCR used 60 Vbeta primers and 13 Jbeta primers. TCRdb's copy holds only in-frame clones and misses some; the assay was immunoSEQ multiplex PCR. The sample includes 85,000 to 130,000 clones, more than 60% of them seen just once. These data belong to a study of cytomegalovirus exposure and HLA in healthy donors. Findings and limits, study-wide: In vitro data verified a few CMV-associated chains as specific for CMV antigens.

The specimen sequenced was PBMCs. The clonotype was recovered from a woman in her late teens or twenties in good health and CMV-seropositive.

The CDR3 loop is CAWSDFRDRGYEQYF. Written as DNA, the CDR3 is TGTGCCTGGAGTGACTTCCGGGACAGGGGCTACGAGCAGTACTTC. V gene TRBV30 combines with J gene TRBJ2-7; 10 bases align to TRBD1. CDR1 and CDR2 from the germline V gene are GTSNPN and SVGIG (reference sequence). V was clipped by 1 base and J by 3 bases; unmatched bases: 6. The CDR3 extends over 15 amino acids.